This passage covers 18 T cell receptor beta chains from one sample sequenced in a study of beta chain features in type 1 diabetes. The investigators reverse transcribed all of the isolated RNA, so they sequenced expressed TCRB transcripts. Assay used: immunoSEQ multiplex PCR; TCRdb lists only in-frame clones, some missing. The sample carries under 800,000 clones, around 16% recorded once. The sample taken for sequencing was naive CD4+ T cells from blood. The origin of the receptors is a man aged 18 to 29 in good health.

This clone came up a few times. The chain links TRBV11-3 to TRBJ2-5; 11 bases line up with TRBD2. The V gene's germline CDR1 is SGHNT and CDR2 YENEEA. The CDR3 runs 15 residues. Germline trimming cut 5 bases from V and 4 bases from J; bases unmatched to any gene: 6. The CDR3 sequence is CASSVAGTSGETQYF. In DNA, the CDR3 is TGTGCCAGCAGCGTTGCCGGGACTAGCGGAGAGACCCAGTACTTC.

There are a few counts of this clone. This sequence joins TRBV6-5 and TRBJ1-4; a weak D match, TRBD1 (6 bases). This CDR3 is 14 amino acids long. Trimming left V 2 bases short and J 7 bases short, with 11 bases between. CDR1 is MNHEY, CDR2 SVGAGI, per germline. DNA for the CDR3: TGTGCCAGCAGTTACGGCAGGGGAGGTGAAAAACTGTTTTTT. Residues: CASSYGRGGEKLFF.

V gene TRBV25-1 combines with J gene TRBJ2-7; D may be TRBD1 or TRBD2 (5 bases each). Trimming pared 2 bases from V and 3 bases from J, leaving 11 bases between. This CDR3 comprises 14 residues. CDR1 and CDR2 (germline): MGHDK, SYGVNS. CDR3: CASSERRDGYEQYF. CDR3 sequence (DNA): TGTGCCAGCAGTGAACGCCGGGACGGCTACGAGCAGTACTTC.

V gene TRBV7-9 combines with J gene TRBJ2-5, with 9 bases fitting TRBD2. Germline V gene sequence: CDR1 SEHNR, CDR2 FQNEAQ (reference sequence). CDR3 length: 14 amino acids. The J segment lost 5 bases and the V segment lost 7 bases, leaving 8 bases of the junction unmatched. The CDR3 here is CASKASGKGETQYF. The CDR3 DNA is TGTGCCAGCAAGGCTAGCGGGAAGGGGGAGACCCAGTACTTC. Looking up the rest from reference TRBV7-9 and TRBJ2-5 gives the full variable domain: DTGVSQNPRHKITKRGQNVTFRCDPISEHNRLYWYRQTLGQGPEFLTYFQNEAQLEKSRLLSDRFSAERPKGSFSTLEIQRTEQGDSAMYLCASKASGKGETQYFGPGTRLLVL.

This rearrangement joins TRBV7-9 to TRBJ2-5; D call uncertain. Germline values: CDR1 SEHNR, CDR2 FQNEAQ (reference sequence). V was shortened by 7 bases and J by 5 bases, with 20 bases between the two germline ends. This CDR3 is 15 amino acids long. CDR3 in amino acids: CASTGDPPRRETQYF. The CDR3 nucleotides are TGTGCCAGCACTGGGGATCCCCCCAGGCGGGAGACCCAGTACTTC.

The chain combines TRBV9 with TRBJ2-1; 8 bases line up with TRBD2. J was trimmed by 10 bases and V by 3 bases; bases with no gene match: 21. The CDR3 spans 18 residues. The V gene's germline CDR1 is SGDLS and CDR2 YYNGEE. The CDR3 is CASSARQVRGTSTPEQFF. CDR3 nucleotide sequence: TGTGCCAGCAGCGCCCGACAGGTCCGGGGGACTAGTACCCCAGAGCAGTTCTTC.

This rearrangement joins TRBV7-3 to TRBJ2-2, with 7 positions matching TRBD2. Germline CDR1 reads SGHTA; CDR2 reads FQGTGA. The J segment lost 1 base and the V segment lost 5 bases, leaving 7 bases of the junction unmatched. The CDR3 length is 16 residues. The CDR3 DNA is TGTGCCAGCAGCCCTGGGACTACTTGGAACACCGGGGAGCTGTTTTTT. This codes for CASSPGTTWNTGELFF.

The V and J genes are TRBV9 and TRBJ2-7, with D possibly being TRBD2 (6 bases). Germline V gives CDR1 SGDLS, CDR2 YYNGEE. The CDR3 spans 17 residues. The V end was cut by 3 bases, the J end by 1 base, with 20 bases between. The CDR3 nucleotides read TGTGCCAGCAGCGAGACAGAAGCCCCCCGGGGGTCCTACGAGCAGTACTTC. Translated: CASSETEAPRGSYEQYF.

Only a few counts were recorded for this clone. The CDR3, as DNA: TGTGCCAGCAGCACCTACCCCCGGACAGGGGGAGAGGCTAACTATGGCTACACCTTC. Amino acid sequence: CASSTYPRTGGEANYGYTF. The V call is TRBV7-6, the J call TRBJ1-2, with TRBD1 matching over 10 bases. J was trimmed by 0 bases and V by 5 bases; bases with no gene match: 15. This CDR3 spans 19 amino acids. Germline V CDR1 and CDR2: SGHVS, FNYEAQ. Combining the CDR3 with reference TRBV7-6 and TRBJ1-2 gives the whole variable domain GAGVSQSPRYKVTKRGQDVALRCDPISGHVSLYWYRQALGQGPEFLTYFNYEAQQDKSGLPNDRFSAERPEGSISTLTIQRTEQRDSAMYRCASSTYPRTGGEANYGYTFGSGTRLTVV.

This sequence joins TRBV7-9 and TRBJ1-1; no firm D call. V lost 4 bases and J 5 bases, leaving 11 bases between the germline ends. Germline CDR1 and CDR2: SEHNR and FQNEAQ (reference sequence). The CDR3 covers 13 residues. CDR3 nucleotides: TGTGCCAGCAGCTCCTTCGGCGTTACTGAAGCTTTCTTT. Its protein is CASSSFGVTEAFF.

This clone was counted only a few times. This CDR3 is CASSKEGRGLDRGYEQYF. The CDR3 DNA is TGTGCCAGCAGCAAAGAAGGGAGGGGGCTCGACCGTGGCTACGAGCAGTACTTC. The chain has TRBV21-1 and TRBJ2-7. TRBV21-1 is reported as a pseudogene. The CDR3 loop spans 18 amino acids.

The chain couples TRBV7-2 to TRBJ1-2; the D is unclear. Germline V gives CDR1 SGHTA, CDR2 FQGNSA. V lost 1 base and J lost 5, with 11 bases in between. The CDR3 is 14 amino acids. The CDR3 sequence is CASSLVPEKYGYTF. CDR3 nucleotide sequence: TGTGCCAGCAGCTTAGTCCCAGAGAAATATGGCTACACCTTC.

This clone was counted only a few times. The V call is TRBV27, the J call TRBJ1-4; 11 bases fit TRBD1. There are 14 residues in the CDR3. J lost 7 bases, V lost 4 bases, and 2 bases had no gene match. Germline CDR1 is MNHEY and CDR2 is SMNVEV (reference sequence). Written as DNA, the CDR3 is TGTGCCAGCAGTTGGGGGACAGGGGGTGAAAAACTGTTTTTT. This gives the protein CASSWGTGGEKLFF.

V is TRBV4-3 and J is TRBJ1-5; no reliable D call. The germline V gene has CDR1 LGHNA and CDR2 YSLEER. V shed 4 bases and J shed 2 bases, with 12 bases lying between them. The CDR3 has 15 residues. The CDR3, as DNA: TGCGCCAGCAGCCTAAGTCTCTCCGGCAATCAGCCCCAGCATTTT. Translated, it gives CASSLSLSGNQPQHF.

The genes are TRBV9 and TRBJ2-5; the D is unclear. In germline, CDR1 is SGDLS, CDR2 YYNGEE. V dropped 1 base and J dropped 2 bases, with 12 bases sitting between them. This CDR3 is built from 15 residues. CDR3 sequence: CASSVSPDRQETQYF. The CDR3 DNA sequence: TGTGCCAGCAGCGTAAGCCCCGACCGACAAGAGACCCAGTACTTC.

The V and J genes are TRBV19 and TRBJ2-4; TRBD1 aligns across 9 bases. CDR3 length: 19 residues. After removal of 0 bases from V and 2 bases from J, the junction contained 11 bases not matched to a gene. CDR1 is LNHDA, CDR2 SQIVND, per germline (reference sequence). CDR3 nucleotide sequence: TGTGCCAGTAGTATAGAAGCTGGACAGGGGAAATTCTCCAAAAACATTCAGTACTTC. Translation: CASSIEAGQGKFSKNIQYF.

The V gene is TRBV7-3, the J gene TRBJ1-1, with 8 bases that match TRBD1. The CDR3 consists of 15 residues. Per the germline V gene, CDR1 is SGHTA and CDR2 is FQGTGA. V trimming: 5 bases; J trimming: 5 bases; junction bases outside the gene matches: 10. This chain's CDR3 is CASSTGQGAQTEAFF. DNA of the CDR3: TGTGCCAGCAGCACTGGCCAGGGGGCCCAAACTGAAGCTTTCTTT.

V and J are TRBV2 and TRBJ1-1, with D possibly TRBD1 on 5 matching bases. The V end was cut by 6 bases, the J end by 7 bases, with 21 bases between. The V gene's germline CDR1 is SNHLY and CDR2 FYNNEI. The CDR3 has 15 residues. CDR3 sequence reads: CASSESLQGNHEAFF. CDR3 bases: TGTGCCAGCAGCGAAAGCCTCCAGGGTAATCATGAAGCTTTCTTT. Using reference TRBV2 and TRBJ1-1 for the parts outside the CDR3, the full variable domain is EPEVTQTPSHQVTQMGQEVILRCVPISNHLYFYWYRQILGQKVEFLVSFYNNEISEKSEIFDDQFSVERPDGSNFTLKIRSTKLEDSAMYFCASSESLQGNHEAFFGQGTRLTVV.